This T cell receptor beta chain was observed in a study of T-cell memory formation after mild COVID-19. Study conclusions and caveats: The finding that pre-infection memory included some responding clones suggested that cross-reactive memory joined. Contracting CD4+ clones sat mainly in CM and EM; CD8+ in EMRA. Specificity for SARS-CoV-2 was not confirmed among the second-wave clones peaking on day 37.

This clonotype was seen ten or more times. No antigen is known for it. TCR alpha and TCR beta cDNA libraries with sample barcodes and UMIs came from 5'RACE using constant-segment primers. TCRdb analysed the 5' RACE reads with MiXCR anew, one entry per CDR3 protein. The table shows about 38,000 distinct CDR3 sequences, with over 10% occurring only once. The sequence derives from a man between 18 and 29 years old who had mild COVID-19 (a few samples of this study predate the infection). Cell type and time point are not known. Sequenced: PBMCs or a T cell subset sorted from them (not recorded which).

CDR3 region: CASSEWTPDTQYF. The CDR3 bases are TGTGCCAGCAGTGAATGGACCCCAGATACGCAGTATTTT. The V and J genes are TRBV25-1 and TRBJ2-3, with unresolved D. The germline V gene encodes CDR1 MGHDK and CDR2 SYGVNS. The length of the CDR3 is 13 residues. V lost 1 base and J 4 bases, leaving 6 bases between the germline ends.